A selection of T cell receptor beta chains follows, all from one sample in a study of OX40 agonist ivuxolimab in advanced cancers. Profiled with immunoSEQ multiplex PCR; TCRdb holds only in-frame clones, not every one. The sample carries approximately 94,000 clones, more than 85% recorded once. The sequencing used CD4+ or CD8+ T cells sorted from blood, collected in a trial of the OX40 agonist ivuxolimab. The source of these receptors is an adult with an advanced solid tumor such as melanoma, head and neck, liver or kidney cancer. Each CDR3 is given with its conserved first and last residue. The D gene is left open where the match is weak. Rows give clone size only sometimes, using once, few, many, or a class for an expanded clone.

j_call clone_size v_call d_call cdr3_aa cdr3_nt
TRBJ2-1 . TRBV25-1 . CASSPAPLAGNEQFF TGTGCCAGCAGCCCCGCCCCCCTGGCGGGCAATGAGCAGTTCTTC
TRBJ2-3 . TRBV6-5 . CASSLQGSTDTQYF TGTGCCAGCAGTCTACAGGGTTCCACAGATACGCAGTATTTT
TRBJ2-7 . TRBV7-2 . CASSPSSYEQYF TGTGCCAGCAGCCCGAGCTCCTACGAGCAGTACTTC
TRBJ1-5 . TRBV4-3 . CASSQVGGNQPQHF TGCGCCAGCAGCCAGGTCGGTGGCAATCAGCCCCAGCATTTT
TRBJ2-5 . TRBV9 TRBD1 CASSVGQGQETQYF TGTGCCAGCAGCGTAGGACAGGGCCAAGAGACCCAGTACTTC
TRBJ2-2 . TRBV4-1 TRBD1 CASSRLQGADGELFF TGCGCCAGCAGCCGACTACAGGGGGCAGACGGGGAGCTGTTTTTT
TRBJ2-7 . TRBV5-4 . CASSPQGGTYEQYF TGTGCCAGCAGCCCTCAGGGGGGCACCTACGAGCAGTACTTC
TRBJ1-1 few TRBV2 . CASSEGPPRYTEAFF TGTGCCAGCAGTGAAGGTCCCCCGAGGTACACTGAAGCTTTCTTT
TRBJ2-3 . TRBV30 . CAWSVSDTQYF TGTGCCTGGAGTGTTTCGGATACGCAGTATTTT
TRBJ1-4 . TRBV29-1 . CSAMDRFNEKLFF TGCAGCGCTATGGATCGGTTCAATGAAAAACTGTTTTTT
TRBJ2-4 . TRBV19 . CASSPVLGLAKNIQYF TGTGCCAGTAGTCCAGTCTTAGGACTAGCCAAAAACATTCAGTACTTC
TRBJ2-2 once TRBV7-6 . CASSSGTTTGELFF TGTGCCAGCAGCTCCGGGACAACCACCGGGGAGCTGTTTTTT
TRBJ2-3 once TRBV4-2 . CASSPRGQSADTQYF TGTGCCAGCAGCCCCAGAGGACAGAGCGCAGATACGCAGTATTTT
TRBJ1-2 . TRBV11-2 . CASSLAPGRVDGYTF TGTGCCAGCAGCTTAGCCCCGGGCAGGGTGGATGGCTACACCTTC
TRBJ2-2 . TRBV27 . CASSYAGYTGELFF TGTGCCAGCAGTTATGCGGGATACACCGGGGAGCTGTTTTTT
TRBJ2-7 . TRBV6-5 TRBD1 CASRGGQGMSYEQYF TGTGCCAGCAGAGGCGGACAGGGTATGTCCTACGAGCAGTACTTC
TRBJ2-3 . TRBV4-3 TRBD2 CATSQRVAGEGWDTQYF TGCGCCACCTCCCAACGGGTAGCGGGGGAGGGATGGGATACGCAGTATTTT
TRBJ1-1 few TRBV27 . CASNADMNTEAFF TGTGCCAGCAACGCTGACATGAACACTGAAGCTTTCTTT
TRBJ2-7 . TRBV2 TRBD1 CASSEAAGGSYEQYF TGTGCCAGCAGTGAGGCGGCAGGGGGCTCCTACGAGCAGTACTTC
TRBJ2-7 . TRBV4-1 . CASSPRATSYEQYF TGCGCCAGCAGCCCTAGGGCTACCTCCTACGAGCAGTACTTC
TRBJ1-2 . TRBV4-3 TRBD1 CASSPATGEGLGYTF TGCGCCAGCAGCCCCGCGACAGGGGAAGGATTAGGTTACACCTTC
TRBJ2-1 . TRBV7-2 TRBD2 CASSLGLAGDNEQFF TGTGCCAGCAGCCTAGGACTAGCGGGGGACAATGAGCAGTTCTTC
TRBJ2-1 . TRBV7-8 . CASSFSNEQFF TGTGCCAGCAGCTTTTCCAATGAGCAGTTCTTC
TRBJ2-1 . TRBV15 . CATSREGGSYNEQFF TGTGCCACCAGCAGAGAAGGAGGGTCATACAATGAGCAGTTCTTC
TRBJ1-1 once TRBV4-2 . CASSHPGTENTEAFF TGTGCCAGCAGCCATCCCGGGACGGAGAACACTGAAGCTTTCTTT
TRBJ1-5 . TRBV2 TRBD1 CASSEDWGTATNSNQPQHF TGTGCCAGCAGTGAAGATTGGGGGACAGCTACTAATAGCAATCAGCCCCAGCATTTT
TRBJ2-4 . TRBV7-5 . CARSLCWDRDLLAKNIQYF TGTGCCAGAAGCTTATGTTGGGACAGGGATCTTCTAGCCAAAAACATTCAGTACTTC
TRBJ2-5 once TRBV6-6 . CASSSRETQYF TGTGCCAGCAGTTCCCGAGAGACCCAGTACTTC
TRBJ1-2 . TRBV28 TRBD1 CASSPDRVEGYTF TGTGCCAGCAGTCCTGACAGGGTGGAGGGCTACACCTTC
TRBJ2-3 . TRBV4-3 . CASSQRTGSYSTDTQYF TGCGCCAGCAGCCAGCGGACCGGGAGTTATAGCACAGATACGCAGTATTTT
TRBJ2-2 . TRBV13 . CASRWSENTGELFF TGTGCCAGTCGGTGGTCAGAGAACACCGGGGAGCTGTTTTTT
TRBJ1-1 . TRBV4-1 . CASSPGRTMNTEAFF TGCGCCAGCAGCCCGGGACGTACCATGAACACTGAAGCTTTCTTT
TRBJ1-2 . TRBV4-1 . CASSQAWTSNYGYTF TGCGCCAGCAGCCAAGCATGGACCTCTAACTATGGCTACACCTTC
TRBJ2-1 once TRBV9 TRBD2 CASSLRIWEGEQFF TGTGCCAGCAGCCTACGAATCTGGGAGGGTGAGCAGTTCTTC
TRBJ2-1 . TRBV19 TRBD2 CASSASGGAYNEQFF TGTGCCAGTAGTGCTAGCGGGGGGGCCTACAATGAGCAGTTCTTC
TRBJ2-5 . TRBV25-1 . CASGETQYF TGTGCCAGCGGAGAGACCCAGTACTTC
TRBJ2-1 . TRBV4-1 . CASSPWTKEGQFF TGCGCCAGCAGCCCTTGGACCAAAGAGGGGCAGTTCTTC
TRBJ2-1 . TRBV9 . CASSLDGGANNEQFF TGTGCCAGCAGCTTAGACGGCGGAGCTAACAATGAGCAGTTCTTC
TRBJ1-3 . TRBV7-9 . CASSLDHGADTIYF TGTGCCAGCAGCTTGGATCATGGGGCCGACACCATATATTTT
TRBJ2-5 once TRBV19 TRBD1 CASSIMGGTGLETQYF TGTGCCAGTAGTATAATGGGCGGGACAGGGTTAGAGACCCAGTACTTC
TRBJ2-7 once TRBV28 . CASSGTAAYEQYF TGTGCCAGCAGTGGGACCGCCGCCTACGAGCAGTACTTC
TRBJ2-1 . TRBV10-1 . CASSEASEYNEQFF TGCGCCAGCAGTGAGGCCAGCGAATACAATGAGCAGTTCTTC
TRBJ2-5 . TRBV28 TRBD1 CASSLDRDEMETQYF TGTGCCAGCAGCTTGGACAGGGACGAGATGGAGACCCAGTACTTC
TRBJ1-1 . TRBV5-4 . CASSPGGGTEAFF TGTGCCAGCAGCCCCGGCGGCGGGACTGAAGCTTTCTTT
TRBJ2-7 . TRBV4-1 . CASSPIATGLAYEQYF TGCGCCAGCAGCCCGATTGCTACAGGGCTAGCCTACGAGCAGTACTTC
TRBJ1-2 once TRBV5-6 . CASSRPYYGYTF TGTGCCAGCAGCCGACCGTACTATGGCTACACCTTC
TRBJ2-7 . TRBV5-6 . CASSLVDTYEQYF TGTGCCAGCAGCTTGGTGGATACCTACGAGCAGTACTTC
TRBJ1-1 few TRBV11-2 . CASSLPGPNTEAFF TGTGCCAGCAGCTTACCGGGGCCCAACACTGAAGCTTTCTTT
TRBJ2-4 . TRBV5-6 TRBD2 CASSLSGGRAKNIQYF TGTGCCAGCAGCTTGTCTGGCGGGAGGGCCAAAAACATTCAGTACTTC
TRBJ1-1 . TRBV7-8 TRBD1 CASSITTGDAEAFF TGTGCCAGCAGCATCACTACAGGGGATGCTGAAGCTTTCTTT